This is a list of T cell receptor beta chains from one sample in a study of blood T cell repertoires in COVID-19. The table came from immunoSEQ multiplex PCR; TCRdb's copy has only in-frame clones and leaves some out. The repertoire consists of around 63,000 clones, with 79% occurring once and the leading ten covering over 30%. Sequencing was done on a sample of peripheral blood. Every receptor here comes from a human donor in a cohort sampled during active COVID-19. The CDR3 runs from the conserved cysteine through the conserved F or W. Each record gives: clone size, V gene, J gene, CDR3 protein. The size entry is marked missing in some rows and otherwise reads once, few, many or a size class.

>NA|TRBV10-3|TRBJ2-7
CAIRASGSAYEQYF
>NA|TRBV6-2/TRBV6-3|TRBJ2-5
CASSPRTGEEAQYF
>few|TRBV19|TRBJ1-2
CASRPRGRDYGYTF
>NA|TRBV19|TRBJ2-6
CASSLPGQGFPGANVLTF
>NA|TRBV7-9|TRBJ1-6
CASSTADSSPLHF
>NA|TRBV6-1|TRBJ2-7
CASSEGGRYEQYF
>NA|TRBV30|TRBJ1-2
CAWSVQGIGYNYGYTF
>NA|TRBV19|TRBJ2-2
CASSRGGELFF
>NA|TRBV28|TRBJ1-5
CASSFGNQPQHF
>NA|TRBV6-5|TRBJ2-1
CASSQTSGRASEQFF
>NA|TRBV9|TRBJ2-7
CASSVYGGGDEQYF
>many|TRBV27|TRBJ1-5
CASSLSAGQGSNQPQHF
>NA|TRBV9|TRBJ2-1
CASSVEVAAYNEQFF
>NA|TRBV2|TRBJ2-7
CASSERGTVLQYF
>NA|TRBV24-1|TRBJ2-1
CATSDWDRGLEGDYNEQFF
>NA|TRBV4-2|TRBJ2-7
CASSPVAGEQYF
>NA|TRBV6-2/TRBV6-3|TRBJ2-3
CASSYPDTQYF
>once|TRBV6-2/TRBV6-3|TRBJ1-5
CASSGQSNQPQHF
>NA|TRBV24-1|TRBJ2-7
CATSDLAGDSYEQYF
>NA|TRBV2|TRBJ1-5
CASSRDRGNQPQHF
>NA|TRBV5-4|TRBJ2-1
CASSTRSLSYNEQFF
>NA|TRBV6-2/TRBV6-3|TRBJ1-1
CASSHLKGAGTEAFF
>few|TRBV4-3|TRBJ1-3
CASSQERGGASSGNTIYF
>NA|TRBV24-1|TRBJ2-3
CATSANRWGAQYF
>NA|TRBV7-2|TRBJ2-4
CASSPDGVAKNIQYF
>NA|TRBV6-5|TRBJ1-6
CASRRPGAESPLHF
>few|TRBV14|TRBJ1-2
CASSQDHSRAYGYTF
>NA|TRBV7-9|TRBJ2-5
CASSVRVDQETQYF
>once|TRBV30|TRBJ2-6
CAWSVARRGGANVLTF
>few|TRBV6-5|TRBJ1-2
CASSYSPGEGGYTF
>NA|TRBV19|TRBJ2-7
CASSIAGTSGAYEQYF
>NA|TRBV6-6|TRBJ2-7
CASSYSGSGRAREQYF
>NA|TRBV28|TRBJ2-1
CASKSGTGGLNEQFF
>NA|TRBV5-4|TRBJ2-1
CASSFPTGEAGEQFF
>NA|TRBV5-1|TRBJ2-1
CASSLGREGNEQFF
>once|TRBV3-1/TRBV3-2|TRBJ1-6
CASSQAGTGIPLHF
>NA|TRBV6-6|TRBJ2-7
CASRKQGADEQYF
>NA|TRBV19|TRBJ2-5
CASSITGQETQYF
>NA|TRBV9|TRBJ2-7
CASSVAARAGGAYEQYF
>NA|TRBV5-1|TRBJ2-7
CASSYGTGVEQYF
>few|TRBV11-2|TRBJ1-5
CASSLGGGQPQHF
>NA|TRBV20-1|TRBJ1-2
CSASLRTPVNYGYTF
>NA|TRBV3-1/TRBV3-2|TRBJ2-2
CASSLRSGELFF
>NA|TRBV24-1|TRBJ2-1
CATSVDGTSNEQFF
>NA|TRBV5-1|TRBJ2-6
CASKLGRGGGANVLTF
>NA|TRBV9|TRBJ1-6
CASSPRTGGSPLHF
>NA|TRBV6-1|TRBJ2-7
CASSEAGRGYEQYF
>few|TRBV20-1|TRBJ1-5
CSASLSGRDNQPQHF
>NA|TRBV7-3|TRBJ2-2
CASSTPAGANTGELFF
>NA|TRBV5-4|TRBJ2-7
CASKREQGADEQYF
>NA|TRBV5-1|TRBJ1-2
CASSSTGSDGYTF
>once|TRBV7-6|TRBJ2-1
CASSTRVARSSYNEQFF
>few|TRBV7-2|TRBJ2-3
CASSTGRLAGTDTQYF